The 8 T cell receptor beta chains reported below all come from one sample, sequenced in a study of Graves' ophthalmopathy and Graves' hyperthyroidism. The sequenced template was RNA, covering the TCR beta CDR3 region. First-round RT-PCR employed HTBI primers, with a second-round multiplex PCR after it. Each CDR3 protein is one row after TCRdb ran MiXCR on the multiplex PCR reads. Of a few hundred thousand distinct CDR3 sequences listed, approximately 17% are singletons. Source material: peripheral blood. The source of these receptors is an adult woman with stable Graves' hyperthyroidism.

This clonotype was found many times. The chain's CDR3 is CSVARGPQETQYF. CDR3 sequence (DNA): TGCAGCGTTGCCAGGGGGCCACAAGAGACCCAGTACTTC. The rearrangement uses TRBV29-1 and TRBJ2-5; the match to TRBD1 covers 8 bases. The CDR3 has 13 residues. The V gene's germline CDR1 is SQVTM and CDR2 ANQGSEA. J was trimmed by 2 bases and V by 4 bases; bases with no gene match: 3.

This clonotype came up many times. V gene TRBV6-5 combines with J gene TRBJ2-2; 7 nucleotides agree with TRBD2. From germline, CDR1 is MNHEY and CDR2 SVGAGI. The J segment lost 5 bases and the V segment lost 2 bases, leaving 5 bases of the junction unmatched. The length of the CDR3 is 15 residues. The CDR3 sequence: CASSYRGGPTGELFF. The CDR3 coding sequence is TGTGCCAGCAGTTACAGGGGAGGGCCAACCGGGGAGCTGTTTTTT.

The chain uses TRBV12-5 and TRBJ2-5; D is undetermined. CDR3 size: 13 residues. Germline assignment: CDR1 LGHNT and CDR2 FRNRAP. V was trimmed by 2 bases and J by 5 bases, leaving 9 bases between them. Here the CDR3 reads CASGLPPGETQYF. DNA of the CDR3: TGTGCTAGTGGTTTGCCCCCCGGTGAGACCCAGTACTTC.

This clonotype was seen more than once but under ten times. The V and J genes are TRBV6-1 and TRBJ2-7; D may be TRBD1 (6 bases). Trimming shortened V by 6 bases and J by 5 bases, and 17 bases separated the two germline ends. Per the germline V gene, CDR1 is MNHNS and CDR2 is SASEGT. The CDR3 covers 14 residues. CDR3 nucleotide sequence: TGTGCCAGCAGGGAGACAGGACCCCCCAACGAGCAGTACTTC. It yields the protein CASRETGPPNEQYF.

This clonotype appeared a few times. V gene TRBV7-9 combines with J gene TRBJ2-5; a possible D gene is TRBD1 (6 bases). Between the trimmed V and J ends, which lost 2 bases and 5 bases, there was a span of 18 bases. Germline V gene lookup returns CDR1 SEHNR and CDR2 FQNEAQ (reference sequence). The CDR3 covers 16 residues. CDR3: CASSLRAVRGGETQYF. CDR3 nucleotides: TGTGCCAGCAGCTTAAGGGCGGTCAGGGGTGGTGAGACCCAGTACTTC.

This clonotype has ten or more counts. This chain joins TRBV27 and TRBJ2-5, with D possibly TRBD2 on 6 matching bases. V was cut by 4 bases and J by 4 bases, with 10 bases left in between. This CDR3 contains 13 residues. Germline V gene lookup returns CDR1 MNHEY and CDR2 SMNVEV (reference sequence). The CDR3 spells CASSSGLRETQYF. The CDR3 nucleotides are TGTGCCAGCAGTTCGGGACTTCGAGAGACCCAGTACTTC.

This clonotype was seen repeatedly, ten times or more. The CDR3 here is CASSITGEQYF. The CDR3, as DNA: TGTGCCAGCAGTATTACAGGAGAGCAGTACTTC. This chain uses TRBV12-3 or TRBV12-4 with TRBJ2-7; tentatively, D is TRBD1 (5 bases). The CDR3 totals 11 residues. The germline V and J ends were trimmed by 5 bases and 7 bases, with 9 bases remaining between them.

This clonotype was seen ten or more times. The V call is TRBV6-1, the J call TRBJ1-6; D unclear. CDR3 length: 14 residues. The ends were cut back, 8 bases at V and 0 bases at J, with 8 bases in the middle. The germline V gene has CDR1 MNHNS and CDR2 SASEGT. The CDR3 sequence: CASGVSSYNSPLHF. CDR3 nucleotides: TGTGCCAGCGGGGTTAGCTCCTATAATTCACCCCTCCACTTT.